Following are 22 T cell receptor beta chains from one sample sequenced in a study of resident and recirculating memory T cells in vitiligo listed by TCRdb under 2018. The library was built by means of the immunoSEQ multiplex PCR assay. Sourced from immuneACCESS, this table was stored by TCRdb with only in-frame sequences that have V and J called. A share of the clones is absent; for the studies checked, an unresolved V gene accounts for under half, and the remainder has no known explanation. The sample includes 55,000 to 75,000 clones, with about nine tenths observed a single time. Jointly, the top ten make up over 4% of the sample. Sequenced sample: blood. Receptors originate from a male donor with vitiligo.

V is TRBV7-9 and J is TRBJ2-1; 8 bases match TRBD1. The CDR3 totals 15 residues. J gave up 2 bases and V 6 bases, and 6 bases lay outside the gene matches. Germline values: CDR1 SEHNR, CDR2 FQNEAQ (reference sequence). CDR3 nucleotides: TGTGCCAGCAGAACGGGACAGGCAGCCTACAATGAGCAGTTCTTC. This gives the protein CASRTGQAAYNEQFF.

The V gene is TRBV4-3, the J gene TRBJ1-2; 8 nucleotides agree with TRBD1. Germline values: CDR1 LGHNA, CDR2 YSLEER. After removal of 2 bases from V and 6 bases from J, the junction contained 14 bases not matched to a gene. This CDR3 is built from 17 residues. Written as DNA, the CDR3 is TGCGCCAGCAGCCAAAACCCCCCGGACAGGGCGTCGCATGGCTACACCTTC. This codes for CASSQNPPDRASHGYTF.

This rearrangement joins TRBV27 to TRBJ2-2, with D tentatively TRBD1 (5 bases). The length of the CDR3 is 16 residues. Between the trimmed V and J ends, which lost 7 bases and 2 bases, there was a span of 17 bases. CDR1 is MNHEY, CDR2 SMNVEV, per germline (reference sequence). CDR3 amino acids: CASTFYSGQNTGELFF. For the CDR3, the DNA is TGTGCCAGCACCTTTTATAGTGGACAAAACACCGGGGAGCTGTTTTTT.

The V gene is TRBV6-1, the J gene TRBJ2-5, with TRBD1 matching over 7 bases. J was trimmed by 0 bases and V by 6 bases; bases with no gene match: 7. Germline V CDR1 and CDR2: MNHNS, SASEGT. The CDR3 extends over 15 amino acids. CDR3 nucleotide sequence: TGTGCCAGCAGGCCACTTGACAGGGACCAAGAGACCCAGTACTTC. Amino acid sequence: CASRPLDRDQETQYF.

The chain has TRBV7-9 and TRBJ2-3; no clear D. Trimming shortened V by 2 bases and J by 4 bases, and 4 bases separated the two germline ends. The CDR3 is made up of 12 amino acids. The V gene's germline CDR1 is SEHNR and CDR2 FQNEAQ (reference sequence). DNA of the CDR3: TGTGCCAGCAGCTTACTCGCAGATACGCAGTATTTT. Protein sequence: CASSLLADTQYF.

The V call is TRBV4-2, the J call TRBJ2-1, with D hard to call. Germline CDR1 is LGHNA and CDR2 is YNFKEQ. This CDR3 comprises 16 residues. Trimming removed 1 base at V and 2 bases at J, with 12 bases between. This CDR3 reads CASSQGRSEPYNEQFF. CDR3 nucleotides: TGTGCCAGCAGCCAAGGGCGGTCAGAGCCCTACAATGAGCAGTTCTTC.

The V and J genes are TRBV4-2 and TRBJ2-3, with a tentative D call TRBD2 (7 bases). V gave up 0 bases and J gave up 3 bases, with 16 bases separating them. The length of the CDR3 is 17 residues. Looked up from germline, CDR1 is LGHNA and CDR2 is YNFKEQ. The CDR3 coding sequence is TGTGCCAGCAGCCAAGATGGCCAGGGGAGGGCTACAGATACGCAGTATTTT. As protein: CASSQDGQGRATDTQYF.

The chain carries TRBV4-3 and TRBJ2-7; TRBD1 might be the D (6 bases). From germline, CDR1 is LGHNA and CDR2 YSLEER. Between the trimmed V and J ends, which lost 3 bases and 2 bases, there was a span of 17 bases. This CDR3 is 16 amino acids long. The CDR3 DNA follows: TGCGCCAGCAGCCAGGGGCGGACGACAGGTGCCTACGAGCAGTACTTC. Its protein is CASSQGRTTGAYEQYF.

This clone has just one count. The V and J genes are TRBV7-6 and TRBJ1-5, with TRBD1 identical over 11 bases. The germline CDR1 and CDR2 sequences are SGHVS and FNYEAQ. Germline trimming cut 5 bases from V and 0 bases from J; bases unmatched to any gene: 9. The CDR3 loop spans 18 amino acids. CDR3 nucleotides: TGTGCCAGCAGCCTTGGACAGGGGGCTCACCTTAGCAATCAGCCCCAGCATTTT. Its protein product is CASSLGQGAHLSNQPQHF.

The V gene is TRBV7-2, the J gene TRBJ2-7, with D unclear. The CDR3 covers 13 residues. V shed 6 bases and J shed 4 bases, with 13 bases lying between them. Looked up from germline, CDR1 is SGHTA and CDR2 is FQGNSA. The CDR3 reads CASRAGSIYEQYF. For the CDR3, the DNA is TGTGCCAGCAGGGCCGGGTCTATATACGAGCAGTACTTC. Together with reference TRBV7-2 and TRBJ2-7, the CDR3 gives the full variable domain: GAGVSQSPSNKVTEKGKDVELRCDPISGHTALYWYRQSLGQGLEFLIYFQGNSAPDKSGLPSDRFSAERTGGSVSTLTIQRTQQEDSAVYLCASRAGSIYEQYFGPGTRLTVT.

This clone was recorded only once. The chain joins TRBV15 to TRBJ1-1; maybe TRBD1 (6 bases). The germline gives CDR1 LNHNV, CDR2 YYDKDF (reference sequence). The CDR3 consists of 14 residues. CDR3 loop: CGLRQGLRDTEAFF. In DNA form, the CDR3 reads TGTGGCCTAAGGCAGGGGCTCAGGGACACTGAAGCTTTCTTT.

The V and J genes are TRBV6-5 and TRBJ2-2, with 10 bases aligning to TRBD2. The CDR3 totals 16 residues. Germline V gene lookup returns CDR1 MNHEY and CDR2 SVGAGI. The V and J ends lost 3 bases and 4 bases, in that order; junction bases with no gene match: 5. CDR3 sequence: CASSYLSGGATGELFF. Written as DNA, the CDR3 is TGTGCCAGCAGTTATCTCAGCGGGGGGGCCACCGGGGAGCTGTTTTTT.

The CDR3 region is CASSSDYSPLHF. DNA for the CDR3: TGTGCCAGCAGCTCTGACTATTCACCCCTCCACTTT. The chain combines TRBV5-6 with TRBJ1-6; D is unresolved. In germline, CDR1 is SGHDT, CDR2 YYEEEE. The ends were cut back, 3 bases at V and 8 bases at J, with 6 bases in the middle. The CDR3 has 12 amino acids.

The genes are TRBV9 and TRBJ2-3; D perhaps matches TRBD1 (6 bases). Germline V gene sequence: CDR1 SGDLS, CDR2 YYNGEE. The CDR3 is 14 residues long. The ends were cut back, 4 bases at V and 2 bases at J, with 11 bases in the middle. The CDR3 DNA sequence: TGTGCCAGCAGCACAGACAGGTACACAGATACGCAGTATTTT. Translating gives CASSTDRYTDTQYF.

In the case of this clone: Other DNA sequences of this sample code for an identical CDR3. The gene calls are TRBV5-6 and TRBJ2-1, with TRBD2 as a possible D gene (6 bases). CDR1 is SGHDT and CDR2 is YYEEEE in the germline V gene. The CDR3 loop spans 13 amino acids. Trimming removed 2 bases at V and 7 bases at J, with 10 bases between. Written as DNA, the CDR3 is TGTGCCAGCAGCTTACCCGGGGGAAATGAGCAGTTCTTC. The encoded protein is CASSLPGGNEQFF.

The chain links TRBV29-1 to TRBJ2-3; D perhaps matches TRBD1 (6 bases). The CDR3 totals 14 residues. The V end lost 5 bases, the J end lost 2 bases, and 14 bases lay between the germline ends. CDR1 is SQVTM and CDR2 is ANQGSEA in the germline V gene. This chain's CDR3 is CSVKRTAYTDTQYF. In DNA form, the CDR3 reads TGCAGCGTTAAGAGGACAGCCTACACAGATACGCAGTATTTT.

This clone showed up just a few times. The chain carries TRBV29-1 and TRBJ2-2; D gene ambiguous. There are 15 residues in the CDR3. Trimming stripped 5 bases from V and 0 bases from J, with 13 bases between. Germline loops: CDR1 SQVTM, CDR2 ANQGSEA. The CDR3 DNA reads as TGCAGCGTTCTCGGCCAACAGACGAACACCGGGGAGCTGTTTTTT. Translation gives CSVLGQQTNTGELFF.

The rearrangement joins TRBV4-3 to TRBJ2-7; 7 nucleotides agree with TRBD1. The germline V gene has CDR1 LGHNA and CDR2 YSLEER. The CDR3 covers 15 residues. J was trimmed by 1 base and V by 3 bases; bases with no gene match: 6. The CDR3 here is CASSQQYRGSYEQYF. The CDR3 DNA reads TGCGCCAGCAGCCAGCAATACAGGGGTTCCTACGAGCAGTACTTC.

The rearrangement joins TRBV9 to TRBJ2-5, with D perhaps matching TRBD1 (5 bases). Trimming cost V 0 bases and J 2 bases, with 11 bases left between them. The CDR3 consists of 15 residues. Germline CDR1 is SGDLS and CDR2 is YYNGEE. The chain's CDR3 is CASSVDGRTQETQYF. The CDR3 DNA sequence: TGTGCCAGCAGCGTAGACGGCAGGACACAAGAGACCCAGTACTTC.

This clone was counted once. V and J are TRBV30 and TRBJ1-4; D is unclear. The germline V and J ends were trimmed by 0 bases and 4 bases, with 3 bases remaining between them. This CDR3 is 12 amino acids long. Germline CDR1 and CDR2: GTSNPN and SVGIG (reference sequence). CDR3 DNA: TGTGCCTGGAGTGTACTTAATGAAAAACTGTTTTTT. This translates into CAWSVLNEKLFF.

The count of this clone is one. V and J are TRBV10-3 and TRBJ1-2; maybe TRBD1 (5 bases). The V and J ends lost 3 bases and 3 bases respectively, with 5 bases between them. CDR1 and CDR2 from the germline V gene are ENHRY and SYGVKD. The CDR3 extends over 12 amino acids. The CDR3 spells CAISEGDYGYTF. The CDR3 region has the DNA TGTGCCATCAGTGAAGGGGACTATGGCTACACCTTC.

The chain recombines TRBV19 with TRBJ1-2, with 7 bases matching TRBD1. Per germline, CDR1 LNHDA and CDR2 SQIVND (reference sequence). V shed 4 bases and J 8 bases; nucleotides not matched to a gene: 10. CDR3 length: 14 amino acids. The DNA of the CDR3 is TGTGCCAGTAGTACCCCCGGGACAGAAGTAGGCTACACCTTC. Translating it yields CASSTPGTEVGYTF.